Listed below are T cell receptor beta chains from one sample, sequenced in a study of shared clonotypes between healthy human individuals. This table comes from immunoSEQ multiplex PCR, and its TCRdb copy is limited to in-frame clones, with some not included. The sample yields around 370,000 clones, 96% seen once. Sequences were obtained from memory CD8+ T cells sorted from blood. These receptors originate from a young man in good health. CDR3s include the opening cysteine and the closing phenylalanine or tryptophan. Each record gives: V gene, J gene, CDR3 protein.

V gene: TRBV7-8
J gene: TRBJ2-3
CDR3 protein: CASSPSAGGNTQYF

V gene: TRBV4-1
J gene: TRBJ1-1
CDR3 protein: CASSQDRVRGYTEAFF

V gene: TRBV30
J gene: TRBJ1-2
CDR3 protein: CAWSEFLNGGYTF

V gene: TRBV10-2
J gene: TRBJ1-2
CDR3 protein: CASSNRPLIRGTTDGYTF

V gene: TRBV5-1
J gene: TRBJ2-2
CDR3 protein: CASSLTTGELFF

V gene: TRBV25-1
J gene: TRBJ2-3
CDR3 protein: CASSEYAGITDTQYF

V gene: TRBV5-1
J gene: TRBJ2-5
CDR3 protein: CASSPGTGWETQYF

V gene: TRBV19
J gene: TRBJ1-5
CDR3 protein: CASSGQGLYSNQPQHF

V gene: TRBV9
J gene: TRBJ2-5
CDR3 protein: CASSVEAFMETQYF

V gene: TRBV5-1
J gene: TRBJ1-2
CDR3 protein: CASSLRGTNYGYTF

V gene: TRBV2
J gene: TRBJ2-5
CDR3 protein: CASSESGGRETQYF

V gene: TRBV9
J gene: TRBJ1-4
CDR3 protein: CASSVDGGTNEKLFF

V gene: TRBV6-6
J gene: TRBJ1-5
CDR3 protein: CASSLTGNQPQHF